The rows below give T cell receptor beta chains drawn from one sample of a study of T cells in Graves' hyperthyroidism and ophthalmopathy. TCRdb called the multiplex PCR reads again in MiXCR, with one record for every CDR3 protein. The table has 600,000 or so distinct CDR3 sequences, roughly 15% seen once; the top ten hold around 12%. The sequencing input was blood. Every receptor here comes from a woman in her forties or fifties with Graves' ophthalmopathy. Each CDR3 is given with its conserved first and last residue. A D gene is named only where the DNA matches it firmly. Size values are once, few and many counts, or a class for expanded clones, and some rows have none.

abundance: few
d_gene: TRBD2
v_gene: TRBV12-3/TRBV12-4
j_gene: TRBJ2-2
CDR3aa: CASSLVIRGSGTGELFF
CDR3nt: TGTGCCAGCAGTTTAGTCATACGCGGGAGCGGAACCGGGGAGCTGTTTTTT

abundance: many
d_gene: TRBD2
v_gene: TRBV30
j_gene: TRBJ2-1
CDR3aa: CAFISGTSGRDEQFF
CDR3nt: TGTGCCTTTATTTCCGGGACTAGCGGAAGAGATGAGCAGTTCTTC

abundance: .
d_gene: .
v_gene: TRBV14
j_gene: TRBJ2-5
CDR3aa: CASSQGEAGRVQETQYF
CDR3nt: TGTGCCAGCAGCCAAGGGGAGGCCGGCAGGGTCCAAGAGACCCAGTACTTC

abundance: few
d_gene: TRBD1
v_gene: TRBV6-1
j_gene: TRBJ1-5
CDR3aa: CASTGGSNQPQHF
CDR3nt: TGTGCCAGCACAGGGGGAAGCAATCAGCCCCAGCATTTT

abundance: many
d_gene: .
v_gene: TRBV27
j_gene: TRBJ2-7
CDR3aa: CASSFLSQGVYEQYF
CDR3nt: TGTGCCAGCAGTTTTCTATCTCAGGGTGTCTACGAGCAGTACTTC

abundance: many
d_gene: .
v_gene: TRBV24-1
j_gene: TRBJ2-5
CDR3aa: CATSAFDGDQETQYF
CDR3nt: TGTGCCACCAGTGCCTTCGATGGCGACCAAGAGACCCAGTACTTC

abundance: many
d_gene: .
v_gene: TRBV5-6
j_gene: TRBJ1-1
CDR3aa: CASSFSPNIEAFF
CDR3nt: TGTGCCAGCAGCTTCTCACCGAACATTGAAGCTTTCTTT

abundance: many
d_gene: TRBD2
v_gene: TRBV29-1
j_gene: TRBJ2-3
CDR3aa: CSVASGRTDTQYF
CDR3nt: TGCAGCGTTGCTAGCGGGAGAACAGATACGCAGTATTTT

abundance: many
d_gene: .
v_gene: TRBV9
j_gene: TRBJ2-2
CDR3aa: CASSPQTGATGELFF
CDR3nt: TGTGCCAGCAGCCCCCAGACAGGCGCCACCGGGGAGCTGTTTTTT

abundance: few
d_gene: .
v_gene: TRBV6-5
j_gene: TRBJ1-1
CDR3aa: CASSYSPPNTEAFF
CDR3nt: TGTGCCAGCAGTTACTCACCCCCGAACACTGAAGCTTTCTTT

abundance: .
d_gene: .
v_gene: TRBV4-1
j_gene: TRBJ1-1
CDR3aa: CASSQDFLGAMNTEAFF
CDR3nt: TGCGCCAGCAGCCAAGATTTCCTAGGAGCCATGAACACTGAAGCTTTCTTT

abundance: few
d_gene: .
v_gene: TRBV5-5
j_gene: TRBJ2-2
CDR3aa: CASSLGQGLANTGELFF
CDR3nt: TGTGCCAGCAGCTTGGGTCAGGGTCTCGCGAACACCGGGGAGCTGTTTTTT

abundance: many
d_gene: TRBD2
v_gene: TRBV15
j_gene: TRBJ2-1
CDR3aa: CATSRDWDSGTYNEQFF
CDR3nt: TGTGCCACCAGCAGAGATTGGGATAGCGGGACCTACAATGAGCAGTTCTTC

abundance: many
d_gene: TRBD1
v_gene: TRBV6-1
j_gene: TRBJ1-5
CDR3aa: CASTGQGRYQPQHF
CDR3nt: TGTGCCAGCACAGGACAGGGGCGATATCAGCCCCAGCATTTT

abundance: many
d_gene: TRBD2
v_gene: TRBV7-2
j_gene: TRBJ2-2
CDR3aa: CASSFGLAGAVGELFF
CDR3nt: TGTGCCAGCAGCTTTGGCCTAGCGGGAGCGGTAGGGGAGCTGTTTTTT

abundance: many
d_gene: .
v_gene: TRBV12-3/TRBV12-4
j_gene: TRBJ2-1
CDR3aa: CASSFPLPAGRNNEQFF
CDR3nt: TGTGCCAGCAGTTTCCCTCTGCCGGCGGGGCGGAACAATGAGCAGTTCTTC

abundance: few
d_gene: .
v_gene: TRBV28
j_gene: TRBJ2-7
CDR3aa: CASSFGGQPLGRVVYEQYF
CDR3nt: TGTGCCAGCAGTTTTGGGGGGCAACCTCTAGGGCGTGTTGTTTACGAGCAGTACTTC

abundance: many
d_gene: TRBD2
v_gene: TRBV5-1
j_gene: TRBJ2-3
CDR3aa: CASSLASTSGTDTQYF
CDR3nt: TGCGCCAGCAGCTTGGCCTCTACTAGCGGCACAGATACGCAGTATTTT